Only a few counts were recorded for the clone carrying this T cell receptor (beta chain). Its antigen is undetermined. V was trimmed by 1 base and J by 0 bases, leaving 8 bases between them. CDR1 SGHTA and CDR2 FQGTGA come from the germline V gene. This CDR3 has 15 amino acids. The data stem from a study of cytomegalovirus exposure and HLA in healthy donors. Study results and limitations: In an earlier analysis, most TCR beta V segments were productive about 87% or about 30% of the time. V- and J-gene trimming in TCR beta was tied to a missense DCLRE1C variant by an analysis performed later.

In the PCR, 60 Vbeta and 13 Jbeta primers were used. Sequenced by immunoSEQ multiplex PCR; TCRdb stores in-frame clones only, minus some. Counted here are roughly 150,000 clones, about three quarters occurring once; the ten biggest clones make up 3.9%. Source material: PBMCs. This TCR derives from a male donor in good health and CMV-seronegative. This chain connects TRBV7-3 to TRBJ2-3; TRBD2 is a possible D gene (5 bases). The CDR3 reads CASSLNRGSTDTQYF. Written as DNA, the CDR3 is TGTGCCAGCAGCTTAAATCGGGGTAGCACAGATACGCAGTATTTT.